This TCR beta chain appears in the sequencing data of a study of metastatic and nonmetastatic thyroid tumors. Overall study context: Where malignant and benign thyroid patients were concerned, repertoires were compared across blood and tumor or nodule tissue. General study results and limits: Compared with benign nodules, malignant thyroid tumors were reported to have significantly higher TCR beta diversity in both blood and tumor.

As regards this clone: Its antigen is unknown.

No treatment of any kind had been given to any patient before thyroid surgery. The V gene lost 6 bases and the J gene lost 0 bases, with 18 bases spanning the gap. CDR3 length: 17 residues. Germline lookup yields CDR1 LGHNT and CDR2 FRNRAP. Authors' data handling: Using the CDR3 differences seen across clinicopathological groups, the authors built a distant-metastasis classifier for papillary thyroid cancer, which was meant to discriminate distant-metastatic patients. TCRdb re-analyzed the PCR reads using MiXCR. In this record, the V and J calls reflect TCRdb's handling and not the investigators' own analysis. The sample has some 55,000 clones, just under 30% seen once.

Sequenced sample: blood. The chain employs TRBV12-5 and TRBJ1-3; D gene ambiguous. The receptor comes from a female donor with papillary thyroid cancer or a benign thyroid nodule (not recorded which). Some clones in this sample may be carry-over from other donors' samples. DNA of the CDR3: TGTGCTAGTGGGCACCGTCATTGGAACCACTCTGGAAACACCATATATTTT. Encoded protein: CASGHRHWNHSGNTIYF.